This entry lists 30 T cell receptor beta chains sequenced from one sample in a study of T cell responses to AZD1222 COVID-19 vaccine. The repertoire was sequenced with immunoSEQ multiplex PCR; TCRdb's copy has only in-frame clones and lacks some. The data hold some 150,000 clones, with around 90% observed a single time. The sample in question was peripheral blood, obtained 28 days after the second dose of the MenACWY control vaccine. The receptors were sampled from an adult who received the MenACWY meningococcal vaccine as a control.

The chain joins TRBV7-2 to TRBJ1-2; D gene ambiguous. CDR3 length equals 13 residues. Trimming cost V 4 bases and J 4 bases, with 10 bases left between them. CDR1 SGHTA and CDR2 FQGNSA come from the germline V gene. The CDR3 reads CASSSPGVYGYTF. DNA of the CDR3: TGTGCCAGCAGCTCCCCCGGGGTCTATGGCTACACCTTC.

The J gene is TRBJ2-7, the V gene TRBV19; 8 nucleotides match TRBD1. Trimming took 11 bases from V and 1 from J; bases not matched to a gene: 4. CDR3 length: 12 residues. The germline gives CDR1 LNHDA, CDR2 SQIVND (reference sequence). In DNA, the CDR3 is TGTGCCGTCCAGGGGGCATCCTACGAGCAGTACTTC. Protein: CAVQGASYEQYF.

The CDR3: CASGLTRRQEHTYNEQFF. The CDR3 nucleotides are TGTGCTAGTGGTTTGACTCGCCGACAGGAGCATACCTACAATGAGCAGTTCTTC. This chain links TRBV12-5 with TRBJ2-1; D is perhaps TRBD1 (6 bases). Germline loops: CDR1 LGHNT, CDR2 FRNRAP. The CDR3 consists of 18 residues. Deletions cut 2 bases from V and 2 bases from J, with 19 bases between.

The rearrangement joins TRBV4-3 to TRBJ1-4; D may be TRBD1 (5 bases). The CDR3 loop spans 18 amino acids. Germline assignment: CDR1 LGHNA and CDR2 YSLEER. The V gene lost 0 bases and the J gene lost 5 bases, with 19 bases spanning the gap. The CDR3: CASSQDFGTRGWNEKLFF. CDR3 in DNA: TGCGCCAGCAGCCAAGATTTCGGGACCCGAGGTTGGAATGAAAAACTGTTTTTT.

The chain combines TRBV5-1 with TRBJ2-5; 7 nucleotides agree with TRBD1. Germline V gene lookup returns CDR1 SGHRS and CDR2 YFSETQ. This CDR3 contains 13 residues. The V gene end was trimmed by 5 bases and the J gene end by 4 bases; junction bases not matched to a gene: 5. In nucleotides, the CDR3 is TGCGCCAGCAGTGAAGGGGGCCCAGAGACCCAGTACTTC. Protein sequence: CASSEGGPETQYF.

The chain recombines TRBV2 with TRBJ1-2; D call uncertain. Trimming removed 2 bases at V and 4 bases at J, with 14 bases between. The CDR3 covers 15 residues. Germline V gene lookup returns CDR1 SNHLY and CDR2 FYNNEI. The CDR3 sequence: CASSEFRGAGYGYTF. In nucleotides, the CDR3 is TGTGCCAGCAGTGAATTTCGGGGAGCGGGCTATGGCTACACCTTC.

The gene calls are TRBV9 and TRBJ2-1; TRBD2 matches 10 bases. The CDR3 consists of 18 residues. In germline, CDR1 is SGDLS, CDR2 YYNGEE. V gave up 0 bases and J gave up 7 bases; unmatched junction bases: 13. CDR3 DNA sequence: TGTGCCAGCAGCGTAGCTGTTTTGGCTAGCGGGAGTCTTAATGAGCAGTTCTTC. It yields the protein CASSVAVLASGSLNEQFF.

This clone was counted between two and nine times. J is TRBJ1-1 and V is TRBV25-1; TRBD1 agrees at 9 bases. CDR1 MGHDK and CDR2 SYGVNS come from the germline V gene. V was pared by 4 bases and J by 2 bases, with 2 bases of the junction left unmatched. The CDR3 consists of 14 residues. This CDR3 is CASSGDRDNTEAFF. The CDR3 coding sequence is TGTGCCAGCAGTGGGGACAGGGATAACACTGAAGCTTTCTTT.

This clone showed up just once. CDR3 amino acids: CASSTGTMGSYEQYF. The CDR3 DNA is TGTGCCAGCAGCACCGGGACAATGGGATCCTACGAGCAGTACTTC. The V and J genes are TRBV21-1 and TRBJ2-7; the table's D call of TRBD1 was not tested on the DNA. TRBV21-1 is a pseudogene segment. The CDR3 is 15 amino acids.

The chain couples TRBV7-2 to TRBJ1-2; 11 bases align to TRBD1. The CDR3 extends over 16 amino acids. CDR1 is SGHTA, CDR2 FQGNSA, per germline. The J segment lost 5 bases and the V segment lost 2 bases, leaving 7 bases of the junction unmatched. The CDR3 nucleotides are TGTGCCAGCAGCTTACGGGGACAGGGGGGTCGTTATGGCTACACCTTC. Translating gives CASSLRGQGGRYGYTF. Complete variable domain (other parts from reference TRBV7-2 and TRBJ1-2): GAGVSQSPSNKVTEKGKDVELRCDPISGHTALYWYRQSLGQGLEFLIYFQGNSAPDKSGLPSDRFSAERTGGSVSTLTIQRTQQEDSAVYLCASSLRGQGGRYGYTFGSGTRLTVV.

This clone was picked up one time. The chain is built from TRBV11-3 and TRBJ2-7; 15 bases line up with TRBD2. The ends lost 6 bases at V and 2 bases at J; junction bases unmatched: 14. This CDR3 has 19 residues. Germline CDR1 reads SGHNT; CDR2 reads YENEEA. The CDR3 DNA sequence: TGTGCCAGCAGTAACATACCGGGACTAGCGGGGGGTTTACCCTACGAGCAGTACTTC. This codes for CASSNIPGLAGGLPYEQYF.

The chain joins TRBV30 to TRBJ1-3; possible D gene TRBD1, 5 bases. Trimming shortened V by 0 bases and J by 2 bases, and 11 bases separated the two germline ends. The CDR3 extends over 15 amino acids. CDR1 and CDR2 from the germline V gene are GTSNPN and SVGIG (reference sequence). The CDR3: CAWSVGGTAGNTIYF. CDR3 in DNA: TGTGCCTGGAGTGTCGGAGGGACCGCTGGAAACACCATATATTTT.

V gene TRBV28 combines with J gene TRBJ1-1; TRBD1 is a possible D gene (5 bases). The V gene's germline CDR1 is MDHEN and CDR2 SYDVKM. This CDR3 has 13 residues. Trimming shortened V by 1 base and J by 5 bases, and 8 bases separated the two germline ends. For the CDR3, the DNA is TGTGCCAGCAGTTTATTTGGGGGAACTGAAGCTTTCTTT. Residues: CASSLFGGTEAFF.

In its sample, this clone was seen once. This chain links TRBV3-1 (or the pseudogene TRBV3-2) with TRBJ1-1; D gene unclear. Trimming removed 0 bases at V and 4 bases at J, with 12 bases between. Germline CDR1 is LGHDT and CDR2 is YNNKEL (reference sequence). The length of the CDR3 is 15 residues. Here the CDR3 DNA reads TGTGCCAGCAGCCAAGAAAGACTATGGGGCACTGAAGCTTTCTTT. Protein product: CASSQERLWGTEAFF.

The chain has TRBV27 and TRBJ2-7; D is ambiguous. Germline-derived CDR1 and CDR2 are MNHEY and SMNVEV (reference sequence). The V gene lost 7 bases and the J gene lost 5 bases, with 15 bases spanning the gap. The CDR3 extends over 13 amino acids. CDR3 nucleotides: TGTGCCAGCAAACTCACCAGGTCGGACGAGCAGTACTTC. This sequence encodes CASKLTRSDEQYF.

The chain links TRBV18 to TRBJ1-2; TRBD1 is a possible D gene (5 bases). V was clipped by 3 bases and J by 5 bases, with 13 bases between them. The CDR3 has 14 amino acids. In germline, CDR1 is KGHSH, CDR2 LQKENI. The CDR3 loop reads CASSPGRDLYGYTF. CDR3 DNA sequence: TGTGCCAGCTCACCCGGCCGGGACTTATATGGCTACACCTTC.

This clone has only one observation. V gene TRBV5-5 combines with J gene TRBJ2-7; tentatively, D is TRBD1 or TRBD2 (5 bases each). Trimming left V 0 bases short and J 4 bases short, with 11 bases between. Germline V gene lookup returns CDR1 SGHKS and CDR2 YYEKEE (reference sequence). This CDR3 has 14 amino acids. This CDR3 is CASSLAGTAYEQYF. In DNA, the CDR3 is TGTGCCAGCAGCTTGGCGGGGACGGCATACGAGCAGTACTTC.

CDR3 protein: CASSSSGRASDTQYF. The DNA for the CDR3 is TGTGCCAGCAGCTCTAGCGGGAGGGCGTCAGATACGCAGTATTTT. The chain uses TRBV7-2 and TRBJ2-3; 12 positions match TRBD2. With V trimmed by 4 bases and J by 4 bases, 3 bases remained unmatched. The CDR3 is made up of 15 amino acids. Germline CDR1 reads SGHTA; CDR2 reads FQGNSA.

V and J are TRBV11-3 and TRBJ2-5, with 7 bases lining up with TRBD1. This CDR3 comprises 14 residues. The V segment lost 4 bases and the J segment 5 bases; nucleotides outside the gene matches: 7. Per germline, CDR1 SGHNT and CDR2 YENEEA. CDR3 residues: CASSSGQVRETQYF. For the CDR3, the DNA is TGTGCCAGCAGCTCTGGACAGGTCAGGGAGACCCAGTACTTC.

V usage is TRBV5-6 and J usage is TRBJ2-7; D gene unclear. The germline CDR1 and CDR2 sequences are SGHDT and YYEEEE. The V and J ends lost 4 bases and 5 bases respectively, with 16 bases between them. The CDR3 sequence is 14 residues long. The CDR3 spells CASSVANRKNEQYF. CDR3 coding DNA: TGTGCCAGCAGCGTTGCAAATAGGAAAAACGAGCAGTACTTC.

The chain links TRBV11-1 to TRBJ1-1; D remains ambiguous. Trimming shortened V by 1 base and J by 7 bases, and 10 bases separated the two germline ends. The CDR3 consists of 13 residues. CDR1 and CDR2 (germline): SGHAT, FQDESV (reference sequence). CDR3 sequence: CASSLGRPYEAFF. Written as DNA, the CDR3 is TGTGCCAGCAGCTTAGGTCGGCCTTATGAAGCTTTCTTT.

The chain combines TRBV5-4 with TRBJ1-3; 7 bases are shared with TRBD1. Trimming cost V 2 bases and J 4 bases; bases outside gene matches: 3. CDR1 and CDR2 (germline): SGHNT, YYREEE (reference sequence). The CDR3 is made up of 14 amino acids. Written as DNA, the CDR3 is TGTGCCAGCAGCTTTATAGGGGGCGGAAACACCATATATTTT. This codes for CASSFIGGGNTIYF. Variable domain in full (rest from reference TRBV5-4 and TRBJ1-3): ETGVTQSPTHLIKTRGQQVTLRCSSQSGHNTVSWYQQALGQGPQFIFQYYREEENGRGNFPPRFSGLQFPNYSSELNVNALELDDSALYLCASSFIGGGNTIYFGEGSWLTVV.

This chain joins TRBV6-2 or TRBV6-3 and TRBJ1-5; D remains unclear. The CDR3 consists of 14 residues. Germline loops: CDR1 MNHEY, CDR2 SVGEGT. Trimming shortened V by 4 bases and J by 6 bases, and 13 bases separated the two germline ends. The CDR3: CASSFQTEGQPQHF. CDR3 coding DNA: TGTGCCAGCAGTTTCCAAACAGAAGGTCAGCCCCAGCATTTT.

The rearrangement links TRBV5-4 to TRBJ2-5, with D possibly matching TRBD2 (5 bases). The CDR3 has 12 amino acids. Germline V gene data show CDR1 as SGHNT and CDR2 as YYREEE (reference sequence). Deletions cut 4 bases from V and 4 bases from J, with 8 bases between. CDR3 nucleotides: TGTGCCAGCAGCCCCCGGGGAGAGACCCAGTACTTC. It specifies CASSPRGETQYF.

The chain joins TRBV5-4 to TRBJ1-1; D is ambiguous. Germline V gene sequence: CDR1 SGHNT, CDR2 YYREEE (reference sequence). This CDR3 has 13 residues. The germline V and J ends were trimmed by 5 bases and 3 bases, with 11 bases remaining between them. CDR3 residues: CASSRTAYTEAFF. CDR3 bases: TGTGCCAGCAGTCGGACCGCGTACACTGAAGCTTTCTTT. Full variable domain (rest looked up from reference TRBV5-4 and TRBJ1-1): ETGVTQSPTHLIKTRGQQVTLRCSSQSGHNTVSWYQQALGQGPQFIFQYYREEENGRGNFPPRFSGLQFPNYSSELNVNALELDDSALYLCASSRTAYTEAFFGQGTRLTVV.

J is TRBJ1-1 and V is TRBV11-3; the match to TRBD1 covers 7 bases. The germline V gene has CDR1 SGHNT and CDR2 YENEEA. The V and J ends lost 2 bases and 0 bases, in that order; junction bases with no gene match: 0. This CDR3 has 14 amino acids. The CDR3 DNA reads TGTGCCAGCAGCTTAAGGGGGCTGAACACTGAAGCTTTCTTT. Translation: CASSLRGLNTEAFF.

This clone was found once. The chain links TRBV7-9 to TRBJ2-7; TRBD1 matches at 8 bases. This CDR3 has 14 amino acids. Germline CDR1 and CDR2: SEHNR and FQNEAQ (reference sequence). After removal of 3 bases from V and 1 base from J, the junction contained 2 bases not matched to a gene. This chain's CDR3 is CASSFGQGSYEQYF. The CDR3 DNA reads TGTGCCAGCAGCTTCGGACAGGGATCCTACGAGCAGTACTTC. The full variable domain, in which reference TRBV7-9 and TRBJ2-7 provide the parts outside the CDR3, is DTGVSQNPRHKITKRGQNVTFRCDPISEHNRLYWYRQTLGQGPEFLTYFQNEAQLEKSRLLSDRFSAERPKGSFSTLEIQRTEQGDSAMYLCASSFGQGSYEQYFGPGTRLTVT.

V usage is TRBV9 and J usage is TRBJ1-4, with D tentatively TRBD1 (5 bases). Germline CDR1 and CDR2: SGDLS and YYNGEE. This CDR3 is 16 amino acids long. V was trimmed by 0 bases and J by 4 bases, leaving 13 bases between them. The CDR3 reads CASSVAWGRYNEKLFF. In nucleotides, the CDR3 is TGTGCCAGCAGCGTAGCTTGGGGACGGTATAATGAAAAACTGTTTTTT.

CDR3 coding DNA: TGTGCCAGTAAAAAGGGGGGTACTGGAAACACCATATATTTT. It encodes CASKKGGTGNTIYF. J is TRBJ1-3 and V is TRBV19; the D gene is possibly TRBD1 (6 bases). Between the trimmed V and J ends, which lost 7 bases and 2 bases, there was a span of 12 bases. From germline, CDR1 is LNHDA and CDR2 SQIVND (reference sequence). This CDR3 spans 14 amino acids. Looking up the rest from reference TRBV19 and TRBJ1-3 gives the full variable domain: DGGITQSPKYLFRKEGQNVTLSCEQNLNHDAMYWYRQDPGQGLRLIYYSQIVNDFQKGDIAEGYSVSREKKESFPLTVTSAQKNPTAFYLCASKKGGTGNTIYFGEGSWLTVV.

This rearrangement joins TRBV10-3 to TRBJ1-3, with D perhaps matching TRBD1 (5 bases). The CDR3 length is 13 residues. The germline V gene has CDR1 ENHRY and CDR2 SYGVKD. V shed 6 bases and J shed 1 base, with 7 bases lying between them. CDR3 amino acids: CAIRGTSGNTIYF. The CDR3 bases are TGTGCCATCAGGGGGACTTCTGGAAACACCATATATTTT.